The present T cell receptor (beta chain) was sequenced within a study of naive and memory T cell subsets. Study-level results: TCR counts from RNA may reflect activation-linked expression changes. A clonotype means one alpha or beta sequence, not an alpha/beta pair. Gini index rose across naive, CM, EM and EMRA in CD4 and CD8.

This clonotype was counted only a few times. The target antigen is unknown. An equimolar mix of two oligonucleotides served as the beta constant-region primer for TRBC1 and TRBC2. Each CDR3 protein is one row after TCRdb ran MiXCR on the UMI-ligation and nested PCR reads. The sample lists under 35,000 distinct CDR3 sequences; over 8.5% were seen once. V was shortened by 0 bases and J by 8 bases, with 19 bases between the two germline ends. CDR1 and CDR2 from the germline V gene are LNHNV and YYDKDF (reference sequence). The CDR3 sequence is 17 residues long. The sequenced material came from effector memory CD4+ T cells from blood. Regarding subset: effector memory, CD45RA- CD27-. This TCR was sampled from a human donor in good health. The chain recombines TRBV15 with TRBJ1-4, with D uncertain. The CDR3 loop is CATSRDQPDLIGEKLFF. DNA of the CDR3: TGTGCCACCAGCAGAGATCAACCGGACTTAATTGGGGAAAAACTGTTTTTT.